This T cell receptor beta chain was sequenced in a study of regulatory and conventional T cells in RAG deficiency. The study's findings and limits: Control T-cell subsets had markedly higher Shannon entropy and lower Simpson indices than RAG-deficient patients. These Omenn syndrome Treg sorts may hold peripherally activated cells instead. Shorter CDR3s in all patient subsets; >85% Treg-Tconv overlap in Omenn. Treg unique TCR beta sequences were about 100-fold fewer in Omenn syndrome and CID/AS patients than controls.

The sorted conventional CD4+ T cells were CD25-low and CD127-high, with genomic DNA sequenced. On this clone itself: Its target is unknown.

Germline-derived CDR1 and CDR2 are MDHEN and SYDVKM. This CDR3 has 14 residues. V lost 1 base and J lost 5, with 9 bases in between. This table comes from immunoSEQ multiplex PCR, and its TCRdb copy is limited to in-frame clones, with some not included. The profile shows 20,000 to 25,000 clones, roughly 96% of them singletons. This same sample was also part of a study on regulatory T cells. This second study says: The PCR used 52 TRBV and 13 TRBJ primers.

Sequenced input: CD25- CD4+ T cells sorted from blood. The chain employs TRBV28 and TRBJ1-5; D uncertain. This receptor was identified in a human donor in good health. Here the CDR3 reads CASSLSYGDQPQHF. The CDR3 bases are TGTGCCAGCAGTTTATCTTACGGGGATCAGCCCCAGCATTTT.